Given below is one T cell receptor (beta chain) in context. Germline V CDR1 and CDR2: LGHDT, YNNKEL (reference sequence). The CDR3 consists of 14 residues. V was pared by 5 bases and J by 2 bases, with 10 bases between. This sample was included in a study of blood T cell repertoires in COVID-19. Here immunoSEQ multiplex PCR was the method, and the copy in TCRdb shows in-frame clones only, minus some. The table records 70,000 to 85,000 clones, 70% to 90% of them present only once. The rearrangement joins TRBV3-1 (or the pseudogene TRBV3-2) to TRBJ2-1, with D possibly TRBD1 on 6 matching bases. The sequencing input was peripheral blood. The sequence was obtained from a woman at least 80 years old in a cohort sampled during active or convalescent COVID-19. The CDR3 loop is CASSKGQPYNEQFF. Written as DNA, the CDR3 is TGTGCCAGCAGCAAAGGACAGCCCTACAATGAGCAGTTCTTC.